This T cell receptor beta chain was recorded in a study of blood T cells in healthy people across ages. The overall study: Researchers report that template switching captured about one barcoded beta molecule per two T cells.

CDR1 is MDHEN and CDR2 is SYDVKM in the germline V gene. The CDR3 has 15 residues. V lost 6 bases to trimming and J lost 2 bases, with 16 bases between them. This clonotype was seen at least ten times. Then a second PCR, running roughly 7 to 11 cycles, was carried out with a sample-barcoded 5' primer and a J-beta primer mix. Every cDNA molecule bore a tag from a template-switch adaptor containing 12 random nucleotides. TCRdb re-derived calls from the 5' RACE reads in MiXCR, one entry per CDR3 protein. The sample lists hundreds of thousands of distinct CDR3 sequences; 29% were seen once. Donation came from healthy Caucasian individuals in Russia who were aged roughly 6 to 95.

The specimen was blood. The rearrangement links TRBV28 to TRBJ2-5; the D is unclear. The receptor was isolated from a woman of 80 years or more in good health. CDR3 coding DNA: TGTGCCAGCAGCCTGATAGGGTTGGGTCAAGAGACCCAGTACTTC. It is translated as CASSLIGLGQETQYF.